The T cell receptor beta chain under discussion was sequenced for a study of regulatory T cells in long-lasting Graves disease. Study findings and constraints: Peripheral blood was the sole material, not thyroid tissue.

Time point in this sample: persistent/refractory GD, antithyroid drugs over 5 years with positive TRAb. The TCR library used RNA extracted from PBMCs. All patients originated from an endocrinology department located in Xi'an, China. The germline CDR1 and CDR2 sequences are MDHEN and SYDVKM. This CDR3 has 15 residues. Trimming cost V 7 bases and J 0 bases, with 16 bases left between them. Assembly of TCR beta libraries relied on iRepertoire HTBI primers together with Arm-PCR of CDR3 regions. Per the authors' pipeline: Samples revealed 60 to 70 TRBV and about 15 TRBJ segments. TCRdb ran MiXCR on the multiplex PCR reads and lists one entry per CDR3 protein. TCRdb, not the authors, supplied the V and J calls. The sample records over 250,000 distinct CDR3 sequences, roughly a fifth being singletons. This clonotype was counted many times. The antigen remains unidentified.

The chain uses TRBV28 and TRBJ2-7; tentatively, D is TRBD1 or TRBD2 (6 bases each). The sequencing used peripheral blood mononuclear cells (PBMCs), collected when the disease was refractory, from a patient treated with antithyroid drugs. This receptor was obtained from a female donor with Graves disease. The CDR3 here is CASTRGGTSSYEQYF. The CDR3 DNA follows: TGTGCCAGCACTAGAGGGGGGACAAGCTCCTACGAGCAGTACTTC.